The clone carrying this T cell receptor beta chain was observed a few times. What it binds is unknown. V gave up 1 base and J gave up 5 bases; unmatched junction bases: 4. Germline V gene lookup returns CDR1 KGHSH and CDR2 LQKENI. The CDR3 spans 14 residues. 13 Jbeta primers and 60 Vbeta primers were used for the PCR. The assay was immunoSEQ multiplex PCR, and TCRdb's table has in-frame clones only and misses some. The repertoire holds approximately 190,000 clones, with around 80% as singletons. This specimen comes from a study of cytomegalovirus exposure and HLA in healthy donors. Notes on the study in general: The study recorded some 160 TCR beta chains that were cytomegalovirus-associated.

The sequenced sample was PBMCs. The TCR comes from a woman aged 18-35 years in good health and CMV-seronegative. This chain joins TRBV18 and TRBJ1-1, with 7 bases aligning to TRBD1. This CDR3 is CASSPQGGFTEAFF. The CDR3 nucleotides read TGTGCCAGCTCACCACAAGGGGGCTTTACTGAAGCTTTCTTT.